The 24 T cell receptor beta chains given below trace back to one sample, sequenced in a study of PD-L1 blockade in urothelial cancer. Time point specified: pretreatment peripheral blood. Profiled with immunoSEQ multiplex PCR; TCRdb holds only in-frame clones, not every one. The sample has about 52,000 clones, approximately 80% seen once. Source: PBMCs, taken around atezolizumab (anti-PD-L1) treatment. These receptors were obtained from a man aged 45-65 years with urothelial cancer.

V usage is TRBV9 and J usage is TRBJ2-7; 9 bases match TRBD2. V was clipped by 3 bases and J by 6 bases; unmatched bases: 10. This CDR3 spans 15 amino acids. Germline V lookup: CDR1 SGDLS, CDR2 YYNGEE. The CDR3 nucleotides read TGTGCCAGCAGCGGGGGTAGCGGGAGATTGGCCGAGCAGTACTTC. Translated: CASSGGSGRLAEQYF.

The rearrangement joins TRBV7-6 to TRBJ2-1; D remains ambiguous. The germline CDR1 and CDR2 sequences are SGHVS and FNYEAQ. The CDR3 contains 14 residues. Trimming pared 1 base from V and 2 bases from J, leaving 6 bases between. The DNA of the CDR3 is TGTGCCAGCAGCTTAGGTGGCACCTACAATGAGCAGTTCTTC. It is translated as CASSLGGTYNEQFF.

The rearrangement uses TRBV30 and TRBJ1-1, with 10 bases fitting TRBD1. Germline assignment: CDR1 GTSNPN and CDR2 SVGIG (reference sequence). CDR3 length: 14 residues. J was trimmed by 4 bases and V by 2 bases; bases with no gene match: 4. The CDR3 loop reads CAWSTDRGGTEAFF. The CDR3 coding sequence is TGTGCCTGGAGTACGGACAGGGGGGGCACTGAAGCTTTCTTT.

The chain links TRBV28 to TRBJ1-1, with TRBD1 matching 11 bases. The germline CDR1 and CDR2 sequences are MDHEN and SYDVKM. This CDR3 spans 14 amino acids. V shed 6 bases, J shed 4 bases, and the junction held 4 bases outside the gene matches. This CDR3 reads CASSRDRGGTEAFF. The CDR3 DNA follows: TGTGCCAGCAGCCGGGACAGGGGGGGCACTGAAGCTTTCTTT.

The V call is TRBV28, the J call TRBJ2-7; D possibly corresponds to TRBD2 (5 bases). Germline V CDR1 and CDR2: MDHEN, SYDVKM. The V end was cut by 6 bases, the J end by 5 bases, with 17 bases between. This CDR3 is built from 14 residues. The CDR3 region is CASRYMGRGNEQYF. The CDR3, as DNA: TGTGCCAGCAGGTACATGGGCCGGGGAAACGAGCAGTACTTC.

The chain uses TRBV11-2 and TRBJ2-7; D gene ambiguous. Germline assignment: CDR1 SGHAT and CDR2 FQNNGV. This CDR3 is built from 14 residues. Deletions cut 5 bases from V and 7 bases from J, with 18 bases between. The CDR3 DNA reads TGTGCCAGCAGCGCCCTGGCTAGGCCGAGGGAGCAGTACTTC. Protein sequence: CASSALARPREQYF.

The V call is TRBV29-1, the J call TRBJ2-3; D not resolved. Trimming left V 4 bases short and J 3 bases short, with 20 bases between. CDR3 length equals 16 residues. CDR1 and CDR2 from the germline V gene are SQVTM and ANQGSEA. DNA for the CDR3: TGCAGCGTTGCGGAAAGACTCCCGCCTAAAACAGATACGCAGTATTTT. Protein product: CSVAERLPPKTDTQYF.

The CDR3 DNA sequence: TGTGCCAGCAGCTTAAGGACAGGGGCTAATGAAAAACTGTTTTTT. It specifies CASSLRTGANEKLFF. The J gene is TRBJ1-4, the V gene TRBV7-2; 9 bases agree with TRBD1. CDR1 SGHTA and CDR2 FQGNSA come from the germline V gene. The CDR3 consists of 15 residues. V gave up 2 bases and J gave up 3 bases; unmatched junction bases: 1.

This clone was seen just once. This CDR3 is CASRRTSGSELAKNIQYF. In DNA form, the CDR3 reads TGTGCCAGCAGGAGGACTAGCGGGAGTGAGTTGGCCAAAAACATTCAGTACTTC. V is TRBV2 and J is TRBJ2-4; 13 positions agree with TRBD2. The V gene's germline CDR1 is SNHLY and CDR2 FYNNEI. This CDR3 region has 18 residues. V shed 6 bases and J 1 base; nucleotides not matched to a gene: 9.

The chain recombines TRBV6-5 with TRBJ2-1, with D unresolved. V was pared by 6 bases and J by 2 bases, with 11 bases between. Germline V gene data show CDR1 as MNHEY and CDR2 as SVGAGI. This CDR3 region has 14 residues. The CDR3 DNA is TGTGCCAGCAGATTGACTGACGCCTACAATGAGCAGTTCTTC. As protein: CASRLTDAYNEQFF.

V is TRBV7-5 and J is TRBJ1-5; the table's D call, TRBD1, was not checked against the DNA. TRBV7-5 is termed a pseudogene. This CDR3 spans 10 amino acids. Written as DNA, the CDR3 is TGTGCCAGAAGTGGCCAGCCCCAGCATTTT. Translating gives CARSGQPQHF.

V is TRBV7-2 and J is TRBJ1-5; a possible D gene is TRBD1 (6 bases). The CDR3 is made up of 12 amino acids. Germline loops: CDR1 SGHTA, CDR2 FQGNSA. V was pared by 2 bases and J by 8 bases, with 7 bases between. The CDR3 here is CASSLNREPQHF. The CDR3 DNA reads TGTGCCAGCAGCTTAAACAGGGAGCCCCAGCATTTT.

This clone was picked up one time. V is TRBV19 and J is TRBJ2-3; D is ambiguous. Germline CDR1 is LNHDA and CDR2 is SQIVND (reference sequence). The CDR3 has 14 residues. V dropped 3 bases and J dropped 0 bases, with 7 bases sitting between them. CDR3 in DNA: TGTGCCAGTAGTATTTTGGGCAGCACAGATACGCAGTATTTT. It translates to CASSILGSTDTQYF. Variable domain in full (rest from reference TRBV19 and TRBJ2-3): DGGITQSPKYLFRKEGQNVTLSCEQNLNHDAMYWYRQDPGQGLRLIYYSQIVNDFQKGDIAEGYSVSREKKESFPLTVTSAQKNPTAFYLCASSILGSTDTQYFGPGTRLTVL.

J is TRBJ2-7 and V is TRBV19, with TRBD1 matching 11 bases. Trimming removed 4 bases from V and 10 bases from J; junction bases left unmatched: 12. The germline CDR1 and CDR2 sequences are LNHDA and SQIVND (reference sequence). CDR3 length: 15 residues. The CDR3 bases are TGTGCCAGTAGTACTCGGACAGGGGGCAATTCGGAACAGTACTTC. Translated, it gives CASSTRTGGNSEQYF.

The chain combines TRBV6-1 with TRBJ1-2, with no clear D. Germline V gene data show CDR1 as MNHNS and CDR2 as SASEGT. The CDR3 totals 14 residues. V was shortened by 6 bases and J by 8 bases, with 19 bases between the two germline ends. For the CDR3, the DNA is TGTGCCAGCAGCTCCCAGGCAGGCGTTTTAGGCTACACCTTC. It translates to CASSSQAGVLGYTF.

The CDR3 coding sequence is TGCGCCAGCAGCTTTTCAGGGGGCAATAATTCACCCCTCCACTTT. It specifies CASSFSGGNNSPLHF. V gene TRBV5-1 combines with J gene TRBJ1-6; 8 nucleotides match TRBD1. The CDR3 covers 15 residues. With 2 bases clipped from V and 5 bases from J, the junction kept 3 bases outside the gene matches. Germline values: CDR1 SGHRS, CDR2 YFSETQ. Drawing the rest from reference TRBV5-1 and TRBJ1-6, the complete variable domain is KAGVTQTPRYLIKTRGQQVTLSCSPISGHRSVSWYQQTPGQGLQFLFEYFSETQRNKGNFPGRFSGRQFSNSRSEMNVSTLELGDSALYLCASSFSGGNNSPLHFGNGTRLTVT.

This sequence joins TRBV27 and TRBJ2-5, with TRBD2 matching over 12 bases. The CDR3 has 16 residues. Germline assignment: CDR1 MNHEY and CDR2 SMNVEV (reference sequence). The V and J ends lost 4 bases and 4 bases, in that order; junction bases with no gene match: 7. In nucleotides, the CDR3 is TGTGCCAGCAGTTCGCGGACTAGCGGGACTCGAGAGACCCAGTACTTC. Its protein product is CASSSRTSGTRETQYF.

This chain connects TRBV30 to TRBJ1-4, with 7 nucleotides matching TRBD1. Per the germline V gene, CDR1 is GTSNPN and CDR2 is SVGIG (reference sequence). V lost 4 bases to trimming and J lost 8 bases; unmatched junction nucleotides: 7. CDR3 length: 13 amino acids. The DNA of the CDR3 is TGTGCCTGGACCGTGAACAGGGGAGAAAAACTGTTTTTT. It codes for CAWTVNRGEKLFF.

This chain uses TRBV5-4 with TRBJ2-7, with D tentatively TRBD2 (6 bases). Germline loops: CDR1 SGHNT, CDR2 YYREEE (reference sequence). The CDR3 totals 14 residues. The V end lost 0 bases, the J end lost 1 base, and 8 bases lay between the germline ends. The CDR3 coding sequence is TGTGCCAGCAGCTTGGGAAGCGGGTCCTACGAGCAGTACTTC. It yields the protein CASSLGSGSYEQYF.

The rearrangement links TRBV7-9 to TRBJ2-7; TRBD1 aligns across 10 bases. This CDR3 is built from 15 residues. J lost 2 bases, V lost 6 bases, and 7 bases had no gene match. Germline CDR1 reads SEHNR; CDR2 reads FQNEAQ (reference sequence). CDR3 sequence (DNA): TGTGCCAGCAGGTCAGGGACAGGGGCCCCCTACGAGCAGTACTTC. Translation gives CASRSGTGAPYEQYF.

The chain employs TRBV6-6 and TRBJ1-1; 12 bases agree with TRBD1. V lost 10 bases, J lost 6 bases, and 9 bases stayed unmatched. CDR1 is MNHNY, CDR2 SVGAGI, per germline (reference sequence). CDR3 length: 14 amino acids. CDR3 region: CATGTGGVIPEAFF. CDR3 DNA sequence: TGTGCCACCGGGACAGGGGGCGTTATCCCTGAAGCTTTCTTT.

A few counts support this clone. V usage is TRBV4-1 and J usage is TRBJ1-2; 8 positions agree with TRBD1. Germline V gives CDR1 MGHRA, CDR2 YSYEKL. This CDR3 is built from 16 residues. J lost 8 bases, V lost 4 bases, and 15 bases had no gene match. The CDR3 region has the DNA TGCGCCAGCAGCCCGGACAGGGTGACGTTTTTGAGAGGCTACACCTTC. As protein: CASSPDRVTFLRGYTF.

This chain connects TRBV6-1 to TRBJ1-6; tentatively, D is TRBD1 (6 bases). This CDR3 spans 14 amino acids. The V gene's germline CDR1 is MNHNS and CDR2 SASEGT. Deletions cut 9 bases from V and 2 bases from J, with 11 bases between. In DNA, the CDR3 is TGTGCCAGTAGATCAGGGGCCTATAATTCACCCCTCCACTTT. Its translation is CASRSGAYNSPLHF.

The V and J genes are TRBV10-2 and TRBJ2-2, with 11 bases that match TRBD2. The V and J ends lost 0 bases and 1 base, in that order; junction bases with no gene match: 1. This CDR3 contains 17 residues. Germline V CDR1 and CDR2: WSHSY, SAAADI. The CDR3, as DNA: TGCGCCAGCAGTGAGTCACTAGCGGGAGTGAACACCGGGGAGCTGTTTTTT. Translating it yields CASSESLAGVNTGELFF.